This TCR beta chain stems from a study of T-cell reconstitution after alpha-beta-depleted transplantation in children. Findings and caveats of the study: Expanded graft clones numbering several hundred reportedly gave rise to alpha-beta T cells about two months after transplant.

Worth noting for this clonotype: The antigen is undetermined.

V was pared by 1 base and J by 10 bases, with 14 bases between. Germline CDR1 LNHDA, CDR2 SQIVND (reference sequence). This CDR3 has 15 residues. During its preparation, the TCRbeta library received unique molecular identifiers. TCRdb passed the PCR reads through MiXCR, listing each CDR3 protein once. Of 550,000 to 600,000 distinct CDR3 sequences listed, roughly 24% were seen once; the top ten hold 13% to 15%. The chain joins TRBV19 to TRBJ1-6; no clear D. The TCR sequence derives from a boy younger than two who had a stem cell transplant for acute myeloid leukemia, so the T cells may come from the graft donor. Source: PBMCs, mostly from graft donor cells, taken 360 days after TCRalphabeta/CD19-depleted stem cell transplant. The chain's CDR3 is CASSIVGRSQSPLHF. The CDR3 DNA is TGTGCCAGTAGTATAGTAGGCAGGAGTCAATCACCCCTCCACTTT.